This entry features one T cell receptor (beta chain) sequence. At one end the junction does not follow the germline gene, possibly because of a read error. This entry belongs to a study of blood T cell repertoires in COVID-19. Study background: PBMCs, B-cell-depleted T cells, or T cells provided the cDNA or gDNA that made up the material.

TCRdb's table, derived via immunoSEQ multiplex PCR, lists solely in-frame clones and lacks some. The repertoire consists of tens of thousands of clones, with around 90% occurring once and the leading ten covering around 1.5%. Sequenced material: peripheral blood. The clonotype originates from a human donor with active COVID-19. The donor label of this sample is uncertain.

CDR3 protein: CAITEGGTTESGIF. The CDR3 DNA sequence: TGTGCCATCACCGAGGGTGGGACAACCGAATCTGGTATCTTT. The chain links TRBV10-3 to TRBJ1-1; D perhaps matches TRBD1 (6 bases). CDR1 ENHRY and CDR2 SYGVKD come from the germline V gene. The CDR3 has 14 residues.